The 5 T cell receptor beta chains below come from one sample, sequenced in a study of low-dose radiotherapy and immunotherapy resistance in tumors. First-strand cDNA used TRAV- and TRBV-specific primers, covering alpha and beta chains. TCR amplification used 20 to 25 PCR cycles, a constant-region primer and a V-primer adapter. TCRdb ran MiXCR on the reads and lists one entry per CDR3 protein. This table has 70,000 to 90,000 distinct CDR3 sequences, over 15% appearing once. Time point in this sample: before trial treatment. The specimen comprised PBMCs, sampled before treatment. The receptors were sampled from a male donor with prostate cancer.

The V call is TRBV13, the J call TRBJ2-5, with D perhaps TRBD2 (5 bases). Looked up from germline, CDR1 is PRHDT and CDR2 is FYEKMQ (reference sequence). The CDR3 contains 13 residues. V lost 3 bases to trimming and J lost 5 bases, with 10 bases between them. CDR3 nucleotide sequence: TGTGCCAGCAGCTTCGCGGGCTTCGAGACCCAGTACTTC. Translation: CASSFAGFETQYF.

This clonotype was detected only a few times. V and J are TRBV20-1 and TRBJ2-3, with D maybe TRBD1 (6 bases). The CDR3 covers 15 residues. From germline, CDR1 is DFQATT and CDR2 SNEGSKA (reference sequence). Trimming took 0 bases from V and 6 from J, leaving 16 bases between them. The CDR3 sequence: CSARDGGDPVDTQYF. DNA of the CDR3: TGCAGTGCTAGAGATGGGGGCGACCCTGTGGATACGCAGTATTTT.

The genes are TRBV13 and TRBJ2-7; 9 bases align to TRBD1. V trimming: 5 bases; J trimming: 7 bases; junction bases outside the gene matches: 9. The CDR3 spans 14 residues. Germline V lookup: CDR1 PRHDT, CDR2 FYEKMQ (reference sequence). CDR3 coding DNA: TGTGCCAGCAGCACCCGGGACAGGGTCGGGGAGCAGTACTTC. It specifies CASSTRDRVGEQYF.

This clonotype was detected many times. CDR3 residues: CASSEVGGGSLGETQYF. CDR3 DNA: TGTGCCAGCAGTGAAGTGGGCGGGGGTTCACTGGGAGAGACCCAGTACTTC. The chain combines TRBV6-2 or TRBV6-3 with TRBJ2-5; 7 bases line up with TRBD2. CDR3 size: 17 residues. Trimming at V came to 5 bases and at J to 4 bases, leaving 16 bases not matched to a gene. CDR1 MNHEY and CDR2 SVGEGT come from the germline V gene.

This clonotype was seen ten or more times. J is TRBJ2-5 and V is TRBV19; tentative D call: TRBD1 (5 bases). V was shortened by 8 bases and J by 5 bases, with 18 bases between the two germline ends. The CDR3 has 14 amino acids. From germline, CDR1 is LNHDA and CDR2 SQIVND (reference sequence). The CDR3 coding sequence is TGTGCCAGTTCCGAGCCAGGGCCAAGGGAGACCCAGTACTTC. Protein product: CASSEPGPRETQYF.